The next 15 T cell receptor beta chains were all read from a single sample in a study of T cell responses to AZD1222 COVID-19 vaccine. Measured with immunoSEQ multiplex PCR; TCRdb has only the in-frame clones, and not every one. The table includes about 94,000 clones, about 85% detected once. The sequencing here drew on peripheral blood, taken 28 days after the second AZD1222 dose. The receptors come from an adult who received the AZD1222 COVID-19 vaccine.

The rearrangement joins TRBV5-1 to TRBJ2-2; weak D call: TRBD1 (6 bases). The V end was cut by 1 base, the J end by 8 bases, with 18 bases between. Germline CDR1 reads SGHRS; CDR2 reads YFSETQ. The CDR3 extends over 16 amino acids. CDR3 DNA: TGCGCCAGCAGCTTGATGGCGCCAGGGGCGGATGGGGAGCTGTTTTTT. Translation: CASSLMAPGADGELFF. Together with reference TRBV5-1 and TRBJ2-2, the CDR3 gives the full variable domain: KAGVTQTPRYLIKTRGQQVTLSCSPISGHRSVSWYQQTPGQGLQFLFEYFSETQRNKGNFPGRFSGRQFSNSRSEMNVSTLELGDSALYLCASSLMAPGADGELFFGEGSRLTVL.

This chain links TRBV11-2 with TRBJ2-7; D is ambiguous. The germline gives CDR1 SGHAT, CDR2 FQNNGV. The V end lost 2 bases, the J end lost 0 bases, and 5 bases lay between the germline ends. The CDR3 runs to 13 residues. The CDR3 reads CASSLISSYEQYF. CDR3 DNA: TGTGCCAGCAGCTTAATAAGCTCCTACGAGCAGTACTTC.

The V and J genes are TRBV15 and TRBJ1-1; D unclear. This CDR3 is built from 13 residues. Germline V gene sequence: CDR1 LNHNV, CDR2 YYDKDF (reference sequence). V lost 5 bases and J lost 0, with 7 bases in between. The CDR3 coding sequence is TGTGCCACCAGCTATGACCTGAACACTGAAGCTTTCTTT. This codes for CATSYDLNTEAFF.

The chain has TRBV7-9 and TRBJ2-3; 7 bases match TRBD2. Germline values: CDR1 SEHNR, CDR2 FQNEAQ (reference sequence). The length of the CDR3 is 19 residues. Trimming cost V 2 bases and J 0 bases; bases outside gene matches: 14. CDR3 sequence reads: CASSLNLAVSRPSTDTQYF. CDR3 DNA: TGTGCCAGCAGCTTAAATCTAGCGGTAAGCCGTCCTAGCACAGATACGCAGTATTTT. The full variable domain, in which reference TRBV7-9 and TRBJ2-3 provide the parts outside the CDR3, is DTGVSQNPRHKITKRGQNVTFRCDPISEHNRLYWYRQTLGQGPEFLTYFQNEAQLEKSRLLSDRFSAERPKGSFSTLEIQRTEQGDSAMYLCASSLNLAVSRPSTDTQYFGPGTRLTVL.

This chain uses TRBV18 with TRBJ2-7; unclear D gene. This CDR3 region has 13 residues. Germline V gene lookup returns CDR1 KGHSH and CDR2 LQKENI. Trimming stripped 3 bases from V and 4 bases from J, with 10 bases between. For the CDR3, the DNA is TGTGCCAGCTCACCTCCCAGGCGGTACGAGCAGTACTTC. Amino acid sequence: CASSPPRRYEQYF.

Comments on this clone: A read error may produce the germline difference seen at one junction end. As DNA, the CDR3 is TGTGCCAGCAGTGAGGCTGGCTTTTTCCCAAACTTC. This encodes CASSEAGFFPNF. This chain uses TRBV2 with TRBJ2-7; D is ambiguous. Germline lookup yields CDR1 SNHLY and CDR2 FYNNEI. This CDR3 has 12 residues.

The rearrangement links TRBV5-1 to TRBJ2-7; 7 bases align to TRBD2. Germline V gives CDR1 SGHRS, CDR2 YFSETQ. Trimming cost V 4 bases and J 1 base; bases outside gene matches: 11. The CDR3 is 16 residues long. The CDR3, as DNA: TGCGCCAGCAGCCGAGGGGCTAGCGGCGAATCCTACGAGCAGTACTTC. Amino acid sequence: CASSRGASGESYEQYF.

With respect to this clone: The CDR3 does not end in the conserved phenylalanine or tryptophan, so this is likely a read error. The DNA is omitted, as the CDR3 cannot be located on it reliably, and the CDR3 follows TCRdb's listing. CDR3 residues: CASSSTRTQLAL. The chain carries TRBV11-2 and TRBJ2-7; the table calls TRBD2, which could not be checked here. The V gene's germline CDR1 is SGHAT and CDR2 FQNNGV. The CDR3 totals 12 residues, both ends included.

The rearrangement links TRBV2 to TRBJ1-2, with D unclear. The V gene lost 5 bases and the J gene lost 2 bases, with 12 bases spanning the gap. CDR3 length equals 14 residues. Germline-derived CDR1 and CDR2 are SNHLY and FYNNEI. DNA of the CDR3: TGTGCCAGCAGTTCTAGACTGCGAAACTATGGCTACACCTTC. This encodes CASSSRLRNYGYTF.

The chain combines TRBV6-5 with TRBJ2-7, with D perhaps matching TRBD1 (6 bases). Germline CDR1 and CDR2: MNHEY and SVGAGI. Trimming removed 4 bases from V and 1 base from J, with 11 bases in between. This CDR3 has 14 residues. CDR3 in amino acids: CASSSDRFSYEQYF. DNA for the CDR3: TGTGCCAGCAGTTCAGACAGGTTTTCCTACGAGCAGTACTTC.

The sample holds one count of this clone. The V gene is TRBV5-1, the J gene TRBJ2-7; 8 bases are shared with TRBD1. CDR1 and CDR2 from the germline V gene are SGHRS and YFSETQ. The V segment lost 4 bases and the J segment 3 bases; nucleotides outside the gene matches: 3. This CDR3 contains 13 residues. CDR3 in amino acids: CASSRTGNYEQYF. As DNA, the CDR3 is TGCGCCAGCAGCCGGACAGGGAACTACGAGCAGTACTTC.

This CDR3 is CASSPQGVRETQYF. In nucleotides, the CDR3 is TGTGCCAGCTCACCCCAAGGTGTACGGGAGACCCAGTACTTC. This sequence joins TRBV18 and TRBJ2-5; unclear D gene. The ends were cut back, 3 bases at V and 5 bases at J, with 13 bases in the middle. CDR1 is KGHSH and CDR2 is LQKENI in the germline V gene. This CDR3 is 14 amino acids long.

The chain uses TRBV10-2 and TRBJ2-1; D remains unclear. V lost 6 bases, J lost 7 bases, and 7 bases lay in between. Looked up from germline, CDR1 is WSHSY and CDR2 is SAAADI. The CDR3 spans 11 residues. The CDR3 bases are TGCGCCAGCAGGGCTGCGAATGAGCAGTTCTTC. Translating gives CASRAANEQFF.

V usage is TRBV27 and J usage is TRBJ1-6, with 7 nucleotides matching TRBD1. The germline gives CDR1 MNHEY, CDR2 SMNVEV (reference sequence). The CDR3 contains 20 residues. J gave up 7 bases and V 2 bases, and 20 bases lay outside the gene matches. CDR3 sequence reads: CASSLLFFVEGGKYNSPLHF. The CDR3 DNA follows: TGTGCCAGCAGTTTACTATTTTTCGTGGAAGGGGGCAAGTACAATTCACCCCTCCACTTT.

J is TRBJ1-5 and V is TRBV27; D is possibly TRBD1 (5 bases). From germline, CDR1 is MNHEY and CDR2 SMNVEV (reference sequence). The CDR3 runs to 15 residues. The V end was cut by 4 bases, the J end by 3 bases, with 13 bases between. The CDR3 nucleotides read TGTGCCAGCAGTTCCCAGGGCCCACACAATCAGCCCCAGCATTTT. It translates to CASSSQGPHNQPQHF.